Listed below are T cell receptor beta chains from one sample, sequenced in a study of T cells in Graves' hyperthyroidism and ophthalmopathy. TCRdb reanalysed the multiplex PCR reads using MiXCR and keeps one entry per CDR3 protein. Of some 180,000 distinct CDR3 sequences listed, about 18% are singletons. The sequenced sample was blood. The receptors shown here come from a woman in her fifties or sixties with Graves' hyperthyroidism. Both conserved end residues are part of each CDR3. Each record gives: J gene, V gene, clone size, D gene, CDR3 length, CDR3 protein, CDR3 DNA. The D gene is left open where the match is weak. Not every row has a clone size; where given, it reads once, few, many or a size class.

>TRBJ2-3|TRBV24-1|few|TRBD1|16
CATSGNRDRVGDTQYF
TGTGCCACCAGTGGCAACCGGGACAGGGTAGGAGATACGCAGTATTTT
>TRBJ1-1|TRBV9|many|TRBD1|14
CASSEQGAGTEAFF
TGTGCCAGCAGCGAACAGGGGGCTGGCACTGAAGCTTTCTTT
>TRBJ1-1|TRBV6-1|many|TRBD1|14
CASSAKGQHTEAFF
TGTGCCAGCAGCGCAAAGGGACAGCACACTGAAGCTTTCTTT
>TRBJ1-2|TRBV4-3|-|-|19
CASSQGLGNLGPAGYGYTF
TGCGCCAGCAGCCAAGGGTTAGGTAACCTTGGCCCTGCGGGCTATGGCTACACCTTC
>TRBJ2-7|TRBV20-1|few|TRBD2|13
CSAEGLAQYEQYF
TGCAGCGCCGAGGGACTAGCACAATACGAGCAGTACTTC
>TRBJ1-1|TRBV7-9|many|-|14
CASSLGDATTEAFF
TGTGCCAGCAGCTTAGGCGACGCGACCACTGAAGCTTTCTTT
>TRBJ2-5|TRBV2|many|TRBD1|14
CASSGTGSGETQYF
TGTGCCAGCAGTGGGACAGGGTCAGGGGAGACCCAGTACTTC
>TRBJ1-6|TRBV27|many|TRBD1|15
CASSPRTGNNSPLHF
TGTGCCAGCAGTCCAAGGACAGGGAATAATTCACCCCTCCACTTT
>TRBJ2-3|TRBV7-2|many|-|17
CASSFGRAWMRTDTQYF
TGTGCCAGCAGCTTCGGGAGAGCGTGGATGAGGACAGATACGCAGTATTTT
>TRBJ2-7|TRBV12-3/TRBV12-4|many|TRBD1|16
CASSWSRTGISYEQYF
TGTGCCAGCAGTTGGAGTAGGACAGGGATCTCCTACGAGCAGTACTTC
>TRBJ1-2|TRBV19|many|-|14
CASTKTSRDYGYTF
TGTGCCAGTACCAAGACATCCAGAGACTATGGCTACACCTTC
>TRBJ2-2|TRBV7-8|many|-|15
CASSSGPSITGELFF
TGTGCCAGCAGCTCCGGGCCCTCTATAACCGGGGAGCTGTTTTTT
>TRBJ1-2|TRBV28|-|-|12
CAEGGANYGYTF
TGTGCCGAAGGCGGGGCTAACTATGGCTACACCTTC
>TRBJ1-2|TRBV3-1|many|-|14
CASSPQGYVYGYTF
TGTGCCAGCAGCCCCCAGGGATACGTCTATGGCTACACCTTC
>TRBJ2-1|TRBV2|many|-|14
CASSVGGSYNEQFF
TGTGCCAGCAGTGTAGGGGGTTCCTACAATGAGCAGTTCTTC
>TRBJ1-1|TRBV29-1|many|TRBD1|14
CSATTGAMNTEAFF
TGCAGCGCCACGACAGGGGCGATGAACACTGAAGCTTTCTTT
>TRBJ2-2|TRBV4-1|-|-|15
CASNPGQTNTGELFF
TGCGCCAGTAATCCGGGACAAACGAACACCGGGGAGCTGTTTTTT
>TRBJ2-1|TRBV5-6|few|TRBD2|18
CASKWWGRLAGEREEQFF
TGTGCCAGCAAGTGGTGGGGACGACTAGCGGGGGAGAGGGAAGAGCAGTTCTTC
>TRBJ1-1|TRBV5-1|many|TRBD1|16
CASSLGMTGAGTEAFF
TGCGCCAGCAGCTTGGGAATGACAGGGGCGGGAACTGAAGCTTTCTTT